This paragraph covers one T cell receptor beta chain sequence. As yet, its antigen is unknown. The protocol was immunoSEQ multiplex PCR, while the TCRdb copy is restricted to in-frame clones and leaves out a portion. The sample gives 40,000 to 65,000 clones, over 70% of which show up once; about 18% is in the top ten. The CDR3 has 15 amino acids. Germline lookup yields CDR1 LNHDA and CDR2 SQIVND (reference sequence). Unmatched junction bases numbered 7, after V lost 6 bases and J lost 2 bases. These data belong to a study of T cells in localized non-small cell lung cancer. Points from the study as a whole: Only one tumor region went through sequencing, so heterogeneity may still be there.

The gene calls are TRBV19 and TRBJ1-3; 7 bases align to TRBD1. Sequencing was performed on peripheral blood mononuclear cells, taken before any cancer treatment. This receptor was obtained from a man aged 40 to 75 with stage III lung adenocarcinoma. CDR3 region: CASRITGEAGNTIYF. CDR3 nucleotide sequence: TGTGCCAGTAGGATAACAGGGGAGGCTGGAAACACCATATATTTT.